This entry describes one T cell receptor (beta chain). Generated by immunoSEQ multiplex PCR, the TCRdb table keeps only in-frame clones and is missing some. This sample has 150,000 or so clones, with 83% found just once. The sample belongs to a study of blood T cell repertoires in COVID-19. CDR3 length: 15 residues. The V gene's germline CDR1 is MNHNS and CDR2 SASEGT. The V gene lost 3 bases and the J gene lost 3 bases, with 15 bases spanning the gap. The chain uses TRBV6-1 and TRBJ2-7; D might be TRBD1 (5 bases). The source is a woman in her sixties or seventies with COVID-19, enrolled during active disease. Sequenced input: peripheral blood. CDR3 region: CASSEGQGAFYEQYV. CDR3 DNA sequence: TGTGCCAGCAGTGAGGGGCAGGGTGCGTTCTACGAGCAGTACGTC.